This record looks at one T cell receptor (beta chain) sequence and its context. Its target is not known. The sample is drawn from a study of cytomegalovirus exposure and HLA in healthy donors. The table came from immunoSEQ multiplex PCR; TCRdb's copy has only in-frame clones and leaves some out. This table holds roughly 150,000 clones, roughly 86% found once. Findings and caveats of the study: A subsequent analysis found that TCR clusters from the first cohort also tended to co-occur in the 90 to 150 validation repertoires, with approximately 94% of cluster scores above 0. As confirmed in vitro, a few CMV-associated chains were specific for CMV antigens. Overall, roughly 160 TCR beta chains were annotated as cytomegalovirus-associated.

The sequenced material came from PBMCs. This clonotype originated in a man aged 18 to 29 in good health and CMV-seropositive.

The CDR3: CSATGGIEQFF. DNA of the CDR3: TGCAGTGCTACAGGGGGCATTGAGCAGTTCTTC. The V and J genes are TRBV20-1 and TRBJ2-1; TRBD1 matches 8 bases. The CDR3 is made up of 11 amino acids. J lost 9 bases, V lost 4 bases, and 2 bases had no gene match. Germline V gene sequence: CDR1 DFQATT, CDR2 SNEGSKA (reference sequence).